This is a list of T cell receptor beta chains from one sample in a study of PD-1 blockade in classical Hodgkin lymphoma. Generated by immunoSEQ multiplex PCR, the TCRdb table keeps only in-frame clones and is missing some. Seen here are tens of thousands of clones, approximately 70% observed once, and the top ten hold 3%. The material was peripheral blood mononuclear cells (PBMCs), obtained at baseline. The receptors were gathered from a human donor with classical Hodgkin lymphoma. The CDR3 runs from the conserved cysteine through the conserved F or W. The order of the fields is J gene, V gene, CDR3 protein.

TRBJ1-2 | TRBV29-1 | CSVAGTDYGYTF
TRBJ2-3 | TRBV5-1 | CASSSPKGQVTDTQYF
TRBJ2-1 | TRBV7-7 | CASSNIAGGGYNEQFF
TRBJ2-7 | TRBV28 | CASSLSRAARAIRSYEQYF
TRBJ2-7 | TRBV7-8 | CASSLQGHAYEQYF
TRBJ1-2 | TRBV19 | CASSPSGTANYGYTF
TRBJ1-2 | TRBV4-1 | CASSRDSNYGYTF
TRBJ1-2 | TRBV19 | CASSVNRDNYGYTF
TRBJ2-3 | TRBV13 | CASSLEDGGTDTQYF
TRBJ2-7 | TRBV28 | CASSSPMASGDLEQYF
TRBJ1-2 | TRBV9 | CASSTRTDPRHGYTF
TRBJ1-1 | TRBV30 | CAWSVGANTEAFF